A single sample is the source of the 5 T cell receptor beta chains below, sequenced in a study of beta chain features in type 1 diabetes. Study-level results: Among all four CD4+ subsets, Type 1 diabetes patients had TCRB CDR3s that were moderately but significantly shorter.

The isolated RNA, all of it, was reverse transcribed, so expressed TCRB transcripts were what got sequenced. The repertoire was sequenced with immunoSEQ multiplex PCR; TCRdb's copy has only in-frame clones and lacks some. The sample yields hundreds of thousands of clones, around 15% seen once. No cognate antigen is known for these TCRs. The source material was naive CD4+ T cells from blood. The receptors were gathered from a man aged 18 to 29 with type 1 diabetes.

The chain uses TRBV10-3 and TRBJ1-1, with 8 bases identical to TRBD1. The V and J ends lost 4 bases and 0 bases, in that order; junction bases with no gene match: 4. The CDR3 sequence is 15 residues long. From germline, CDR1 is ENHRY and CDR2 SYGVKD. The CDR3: CAISGAGGMNTEAFF. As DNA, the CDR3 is TGTGCCATCAGTGGCGCAGGGGGCATGAACACTGAAGCTTTCTTT.

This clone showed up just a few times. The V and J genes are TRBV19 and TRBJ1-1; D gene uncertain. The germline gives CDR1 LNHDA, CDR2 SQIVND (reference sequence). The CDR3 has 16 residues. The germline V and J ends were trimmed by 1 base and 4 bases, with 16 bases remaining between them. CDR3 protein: CASSIVTGFFGTEAFF. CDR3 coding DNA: TGTGCCAGTAGTATAGTTACGGGATTCTTTGGCACTGAAGCTTTCTTT. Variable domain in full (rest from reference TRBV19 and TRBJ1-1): DGGITQSPKYLFRKEGQNVTLSCEQNLNHDAMYWYRQDPGQGLRLIYYSQIVNDFQKGDIAEGYSVSREKKESFPLTVTSAQKNPTAFYLCASSIVTGFFGTEAFFGQGTRLTVV.

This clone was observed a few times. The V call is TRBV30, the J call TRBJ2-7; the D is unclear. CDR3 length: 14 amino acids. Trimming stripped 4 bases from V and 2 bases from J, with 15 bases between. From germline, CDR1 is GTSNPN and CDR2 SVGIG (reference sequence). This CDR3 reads CAWTKRGPPYEQYF. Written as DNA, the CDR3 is TGTGCCTGGACCAAGCGTGGACCCCCCTACGAGCAGTACTTC. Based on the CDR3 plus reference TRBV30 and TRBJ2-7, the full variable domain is SQTIHQWPATLVQPVGSPLSLECTVEGTSNPNLYWYRQAAGRGLQLLFYSVGIGQISSEVPQNLSASRPQDRQFILSSKKLLLSDSGFYLCAWTKRGPPYEQYFGPGTRLTVT.

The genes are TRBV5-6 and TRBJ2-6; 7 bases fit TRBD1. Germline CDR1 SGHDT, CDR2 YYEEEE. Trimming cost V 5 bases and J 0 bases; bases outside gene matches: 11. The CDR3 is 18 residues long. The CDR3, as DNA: TGTGCCAGCAGGAAGGGCTACAGGGGCGACTCTGGGGCCAACGTCCTGACTTTC. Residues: CASRKGYRGDSGANVLTF.

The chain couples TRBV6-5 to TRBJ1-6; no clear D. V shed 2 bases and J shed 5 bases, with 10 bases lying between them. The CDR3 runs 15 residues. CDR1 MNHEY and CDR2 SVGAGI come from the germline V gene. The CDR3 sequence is CASSYNAGNNSPLHF. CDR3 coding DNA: TGTGCCAGCAGTTACAACGCGGGTAATAATTCACCCCTCCACTTT.